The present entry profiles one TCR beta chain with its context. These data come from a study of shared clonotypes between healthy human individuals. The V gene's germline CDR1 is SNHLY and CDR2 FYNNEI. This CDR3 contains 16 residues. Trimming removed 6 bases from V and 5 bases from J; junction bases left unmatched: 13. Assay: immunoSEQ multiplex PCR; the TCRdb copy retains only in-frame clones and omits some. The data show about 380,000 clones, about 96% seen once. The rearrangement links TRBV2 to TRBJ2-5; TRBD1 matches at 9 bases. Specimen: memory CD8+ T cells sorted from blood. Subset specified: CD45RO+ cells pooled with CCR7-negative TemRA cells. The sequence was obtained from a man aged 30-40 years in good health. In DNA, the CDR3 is TGTGCCAGCAGGGACGGGACAGGGTGGAGGAGGGAGACCCAGTACTTC. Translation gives CASRDGTGWRRETQYF.